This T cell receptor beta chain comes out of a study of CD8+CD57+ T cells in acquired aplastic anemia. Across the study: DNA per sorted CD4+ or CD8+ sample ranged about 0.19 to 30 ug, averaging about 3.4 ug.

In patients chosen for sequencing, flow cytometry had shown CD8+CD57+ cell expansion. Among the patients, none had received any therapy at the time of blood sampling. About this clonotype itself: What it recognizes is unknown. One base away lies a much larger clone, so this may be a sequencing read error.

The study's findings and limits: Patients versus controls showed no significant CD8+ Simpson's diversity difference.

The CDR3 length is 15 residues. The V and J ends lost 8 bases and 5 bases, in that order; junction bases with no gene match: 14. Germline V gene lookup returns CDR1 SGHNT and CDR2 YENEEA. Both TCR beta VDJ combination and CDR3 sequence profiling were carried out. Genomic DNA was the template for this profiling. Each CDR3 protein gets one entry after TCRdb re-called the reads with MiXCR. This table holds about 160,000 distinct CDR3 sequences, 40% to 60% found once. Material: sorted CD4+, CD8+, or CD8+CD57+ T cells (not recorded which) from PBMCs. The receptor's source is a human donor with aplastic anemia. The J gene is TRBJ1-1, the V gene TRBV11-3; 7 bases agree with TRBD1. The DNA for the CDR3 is TGTGCCAGCCGGGAGATGAGACAGGGTCGGACTGAAGCTTTCTTT. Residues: CASREMRQGRTEAFF. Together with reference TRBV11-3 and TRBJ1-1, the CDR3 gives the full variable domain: EAGVVQSPRYKIIEKKQPVAFWCNPISGHNTLYWYLQNLGQGPELLIRYENEEAVDDSQLPKDRFSAERLKGVDSTLKIQPAELGDSAVYLCASREMRQGRTEAFFGQGTRLTVV.